The 5 T cell receptor beta chains given below trace back to one sample, sequenced in a study of low-dose radiotherapy and immunotherapy resistance in tumors. TRAV- and TRBV-specific primers primed first-strand cDNA, covering alpha and beta chains. It was with a constant-region primer and a V-primer adapter that TCRs were amplified over about 19 PCR cycles. TCRdb reprocessed the reads with MiXCR, giving one entry per CDR3 protein. The table includes 60,000 to 75,000 distinct CDR3 sequences, about 25% detected once. As to time point: before trial treatment. This material consisted of PBMCs, taken before treatment. The receptor set was obtained from a male donor with rectosigmoid adenocarcinoma.

The J gene is TRBJ2-2, the V gene TRBV28; D gene uncertain. Germline V lookup: CDR1 MDHEN, CDR2 SYDVKM. Between the trimmed V and J ends, which lost 10 bases and 1 base, there was a span of 19 bases. The CDR3 extends over 16 amino acids. CDR3 in amino acids: CATIRQAAMNTGELFF. The CDR3 DNA follows: TGTGCCACCATTCGGCAGGCGGCAATGAACACCGGGGAGCTGTTTTTT.

This clonotype was recorded at least ten times. This chain uses TRBV5-8 with TRBJ1-5; D might be TRBD1 (5 bases). Germline V lookup: CDR1 SGHTS, CDR2 YDEGEE. This CDR3 region has 18 residues. Trimming removed 0 bases at V and 0 bases at J, with 16 bases between. CDR3 amino acids: CASSLEQDSFDSNQPQHF. The DNA of the CDR3 is TGTGCCAGCAGCTTGGAACAGGATTCTTTTGATAGCAATCAGCCCCAGCATTTT.

This clonotype was seen ten or more times. This chain uses TRBV7-2 with TRBJ2-2, with D maybe TRBD1 (5 bases). Deletions cut 1 base from V and 7 bases from J, with 13 bases between. CDR1 SGHTA and CDR2 FQGNSA come from the germline V gene. CDR3 size: 15 residues. The CDR3 DNA reads as TGTGCCAGCAGCTTAGTAGGGGTTCCGGGCGGGGAGCTGTTTTTT. Translation gives CASSLVGVPGGELFF.

This clonotype was recorded many times. This sequence joins TRBV12-3 or TRBV12-4 and TRBJ1-2, with D hard to call. There are 13 residues in the CDR3. V lost 7 bases and J 8 bases, leaving 17 bases between the germline ends. CDR3 nucleotides: TGTGCCAGCACCCTGGCCCCGGGAGTGGGCTACACCTTC. Its protein is CASTLAPGVGYTF.

The chain carries TRBV5-5 and TRBJ1-1, with 8 bases lining up with TRBD1. V lost 4 bases and J lost 1; bases outside the gene matches: 6. Per the germline V gene, CDR1 is SGHKS and CDR2 is YYEKEE (reference sequence). The CDR3 contains 15 residues. CDR3 DNA sequence: TGTGCCAGCAGCACACTAGGACAGGGGAACACTGAAGCTTTCTTT. This encodes CASSTLGQGNTEAFF.